The 28 T cell receptor beta chains reported below all come from one sample, sequenced in a study of response to subunit inactivated influenza vaccine. TCRdb processed the RT-PCR reads anew with MiXCR; each CDR3 protein has one entry. The table lists about 700,000 distinct CDR3 sequences, 14% of them singletons, with 5.5% to 7% in the top ten. The specimen comprised PBMCs from blood, sampled roughly 15 days before vaccination. These receptors came from a man in his fifties who received an inactivated influenza vaccine.

The chain employs TRBV27 and TRBJ1-3; D is unclear. V lost 6 bases to trimming and J lost 4 bases, with 10 bases between them. The CDR3 consists of 13 residues. Germline V gene data show CDR1 as MNHEY and CDR2 as SMNVEV (reference sequence). The CDR3 DNA follows: TGTGCCAGCAGACAAACGAACGGAAACACCATATATTTT. This codes for CASRQTNGNTIYF.

This clonotype was detected only a few times. V is TRBV28 and J is TRBJ1-5, with D unresolved. The CDR3 is 13 residues long. Trimming removed 6 bases at V and 0 bases at J, with 6 bases between. The germline V gene encodes CDR1 MDHEN and CDR2 SYDVKM. The CDR3 DNA reads TGTGCCAGCAGGTATTATAGCAATCAGCCCCAGCATTTT. Its translation is CASRYYSNQPQHF.

The chain uses TRBV9 and TRBJ1-2, with D unresolved. The V end was cut by 0 bases, the J end by 1 base, with 7 bases between. This CDR3 is 14 amino acids long. Germline loops: CDR1 SGDLS, CDR2 YYNGEE. The chain's CDR3 is CASSVGDINYGYTF. CDR3 bases: TGTGCCAGCAGCGTAGGTGACATTAACTATGGCTACACCTTC.

The chain joins TRBV7-9 to TRBJ2-7, with a possible D match to TRBD2 (5 bases). Between the trimmed V and J ends, which lost 0 bases and 2 bases, there was a span of 14 bases. The CDR3 loop spans 16 amino acids. Germline lookup yields CDR1 SEHNR and CDR2 FQNEAQ (reference sequence). The DNA of the CDR3 is TGTGCCAGCAGCTTAGCGAGCGGCACTTTTACCTACGAGCAGTACTTC. This encodes CASSLASGTFTYEQYF.

CDR3 residues: CASRTQAANQPQHF. CDR3 DNA sequence: TGTGCCAGCCGCACGCAGGCGGCAAATCAGCCCCAGCATTTT. V gene TRBV12-3 or TRBV12-4 combines with J gene TRBJ1-5; D call uncertain. V lost 8 bases to trimming and J lost 4 bases, with 15 bases between them. The CDR3 is made up of 14 amino acids.

The gene calls are TRBV19 and TRBJ1-1, with 10 bases fitting TRBD1. Germline loops: CDR1 LNHDA, CDR2 SQIVND (reference sequence). CDR3 length equals 14 residues. Trimming at V came to 5 bases and at J to 6 bases, leaving 6 bases not matched to a gene. CDR3 in DNA: TGTGCCAGTAGTGCCCGACAGGGGGCATCTGAAGCTTTCTTT. It specifies CASSARQGASEAFF.

The chain carries TRBV19 and TRBJ2-3; 7 nucleotides match TRBD1. V was pared by 4 bases and J by 7 bases, with 8 bases of the junction left unmatched. The CDR3 extends over 14 amino acids. Germline loops: CDR1 LNHDA, CDR2 SQIVND (reference sequence). CDR3 sequence reads: CASSTRPTGNTQYF. CDR3 nucleotide sequence: TGTGCCAGTAGTACCCGACCGACAGGGAATACGCAGTATTTT.

Only a few counts were recorded for this clonotype. The rearrangement links TRBV20-1 to TRBJ2-1; 9 bases fit TRBD2. V was clipped by 4 bases and J by 0 bases; unmatched bases: 4. The germline CDR1 and CDR2 sequences are DFQATT and SNEGSKA (reference sequence). The CDR3 is 15 amino acids. Written as DNA, the CDR3 is TGCAGTGCTATTCGGCGGGGGGGCTCCTACAATGAGCAGTTCTTC. Translating it yields CSAIRRGGSYNEQFF.

Regarding this clonotype: A junction end diverges from the germline sequence, so it may reflect a read error. This chain links TRBV7-7 with TRBJ2-3, with unresolved D. This CDR3 contains 13 residues. Germline V gene lookup returns CDR1 SSHAT and CDR2 FNYEAQ (reference sequence). CDR3 amino acids: CASSRGRADTQYF. The CDR3, as DNA: TGTGCTAGCAGCAGAGGACGGGCAGATACGCAGTATTTT.

This clonotype was detected a few times. CDR3 residues: CASSSSGRQGTDTQYF. Here the CDR3 DNA reads TGTGCCAGCAGCAGTAGTGGGCGCCAGGGCACAGATACGCAGTATTTT. V and J are TRBV14 and TRBJ2-3, with unresolved D. The germline gives CDR1 SGHDN, CDR2 FVKESK. The CDR3 has 16 amino acids. Trimming shortened V by 5 bases and J by 1 base, and 16 bases separated the two germline ends. Together with reference TRBV14 and TRBJ2-3, the CDR3 gives the full variable domain: EAGVTQFPSHSVIEKGQTVTLRCDPISGHDNLYWYRRVMGKEIKFLLHFVKESKQDESGMPNNRFLAERTGGTYSTLKVQPAELEDSGVYFCASSSSGRQGTDTQYFGPGTRLTVL.

This clonotype was counted between two and nine times. The chain has TRBV5-6 and TRBJ2-5; 7 nucleotides line up with TRBD2. V was pared by 4 bases and J by 1 base, with 10 bases of the junction left unmatched. The germline V gene encodes CDR1 SGHDT and CDR2 YYEEEE. The CDR3 consists of 16 residues. The CDR3 is CASSPRRGNVQETQYF. The CDR3 region has the DNA TGTGCCAGCAGCCCGAGGCGGGGGAATGTCCAAGAGACCCAGTACTTC.

This clonotype was counted only a few times. The V gene is TRBV6-2 or TRBV6-3, the J gene TRBJ2-7, with 8 bases that match TRBD1. This CDR3 has 15 residues. The V segment lost 6 bases and the J segment 0 bases; nucleotides outside the gene matches: 7. Germline CDR1 and CDR2: MNHEY and SVGEGT. CDR3 amino acids: CASRPWTGSSYEQYF. For the CDR3, the DNA is TGTGCCAGCAGGCCTTGGACAGGGAGCTCCTACGAGCAGTACTTC.

The chain joins TRBV20-1 to TRBJ2-3; 13 bases are a match to TRBD2. Trimming removed 0 bases from V and 6 bases from J; junction bases left unmatched: 21. CDR3 length: 21 residues. CDR1 is DFQATT and CDR2 is SNEGSKA in the germline V gene (reference sequence). CDR3 sequence (DNA): TGCAGTGCTAGAGATCACATTCTAACTAGCGGGAGGGCCGAGTTACGCGATACGCAGTATTTT. The encoded protein is CSARDHILTSGRAELRDTQYF.

The rearrangement joins TRBV10-3 to TRBJ1-1; D is ambiguous. Germline V gives CDR1 ENHRY, CDR2 SYGVKD. This CDR3 region has 12 residues. V shed 3 bases and J shed 2 bases, with 4 bases lying between them. This CDR3 is CAISDRNTEAFF. In DNA form, the CDR3 reads TGTGCCATCAGTGACCGTAACACTGAAGCTTTCTTT.

V usage is TRBV10-3 and J usage is TRBJ2-5; 9 nucleotides agree with TRBD1. V dropped 2 bases and J dropped 5; count of bases not matched to a gene: 6. The CDR3 consists of 15 residues. Germline V gene lookup returns CDR1 ENHRY and CDR2 SYGVKD. The CDR3 sequence: CAISEGLGQGETQYF. For the CDR3, the DNA is TGTGCCATCAGTGAGGGCTTAGGACAGGGGGAGACCCAGTACTTC.

The chain joins TRBV21-1 to TRBJ2-1; the table gives TRBD2 as D, unverified against the DNA. TRBV21-1 is a pseudogene segment. This CDR3 region has 19 residues. The CDR3 DNA follows: TGTGCCAGCAGCAAAGGGGCTAGCGGGAGGCCCAGCTCCTACAATGAGCAGTTCTTC. It specifies CASSKGASGRPSSYNEQFF.

This clonotype was detected a few times. This chain links TRBV21-1 with TRBJ2-5; the tabulated D call, TRBD2, remains unverified against the DNA. TRBV21-1 is tagged as a pseudogene. The CDR3 length is 18 residues. CDR3 amino acids: CASSKTAAKRGPRETQYF. CDR3 DNA sequence: TGTGCCAGCAGCAAAACTGCGGCAAAGCGGGGCCCGAGGGAGACCCAGTACTTC.

The chain joins TRBV6-2 or TRBV6-3 to TRBJ2-7, with TRBD2 identical over 10 bases. This CDR3 contains 14 residues. Per germline, CDR1 MNHEY and CDR2 SVGEGT. Trimming cost V 5 bases and J 6 bases; bases outside gene matches: 7. Here the CDR3 reads CASSIAGGIFEQYF. For the CDR3, the DNA is TGTGCCAGCAGTATAGCGGGGGGAATATTCGAGCAGTACTTC.

Only a few counts were recorded for this clonotype. The chain recombines TRBV4-3 with TRBJ1-2; D remains ambiguous. The germline V gene has CDR1 LGHNA and CDR2 YSLEER. The CDR3 runs 14 residues. Trimming removed 0 bases at V and 6 bases at J, with 11 bases between. The CDR3 bases are TGCGCCAGCAGCCAAGATTCCTCTAGGGATGGCTACACCTTC. As protein: CASSQDSSRDGYTF.

The table lists this clonotype with a few counts. The CDR3 DNA is TGCAGTGCTAGTTCCCCTTCGACTGGTTACGAGTTCTTC. Residues: CSASSPSTGYEFF. The V call is TRBV20-1, the J call TRBJ2-1, with unresolved D. The V end lost 3 bases, the J end lost 14 bases, and 20 bases lay between the germline ends. The germline V gene encodes CDR1 DFQATT and CDR2 SNEGSKA (reference sequence). This CDR3 has 13 residues.

This clonotype was counted a few times. The V call is TRBV7-9, the J call TRBJ2-3; TRBD2 agrees at 8 bases. Germline V gene sequence: CDR1 SEHNR, CDR2 FQNEAQ (reference sequence). J lost 1 base, V lost 2 bases, and 2 bases had no gene match. The CDR3 runs to 15 residues. For the CDR3, the DNA is TGTGCCAGCAGCTTAAACGGGAGGGGCACAGATACGCAGTATTTT. Amino acid sequence: CASSLNGRGTDTQYF.

V usage is TRBV20-1 and J usage is TRBJ1-1; D call uncertain. The V end was cut by 3 bases, the J end by 4 bases, with 15 bases between. Germline CDR1 and CDR2: DFQATT and SNEGSKA (reference sequence). CDR3 size: 14 residues. CDR3: CSASRSRVSTEAFF. The CDR3 DNA sequence: TGCAGTGCTAGTAGGTCTCGGGTAAGCACTGAAGCTTTCTTT.

Only a few counts were recorded for this clonotype. The chain couples TRBV4-1 to TRBJ2-3; 8 nucleotides agree with TRBD1. V gave up 5 bases and J gave up 2 bases; unmatched junction bases: 6. CDR1 and CDR2 (germline): MGHRA, YSYEKL. This CDR3 has 15 amino acids. The CDR3 loop is CASSTQDRDTDTQYF. The CDR3 region has the DNA TGCGCCAGCAGCACCCAGGACAGGGACACAGATACGCAGTATTTT.

In this sample, this clonotype turned up a few times. This chain joins TRBV6-2 or TRBV6-3 and TRBJ2-1, with D unclear. The V gene's germline CDR1 is MNHEY and CDR2 SVGEGT. The length of the CDR3 is 11 residues. V lost 3 bases and J 12 bases, leaving 9 bases between the germline ends. Here the CDR3 DNA reads TGTGCCAGCAGTTATTACTCGGCGCAGTTCTTC. Translation gives CASSYYSAQFF.

The genes are TRBV20-1 and TRBJ2-3; D may be TRBD2 (6 bases). The V end lost 5 bases, the J end lost 7 bases, and 13 bases lay between the germline ends. CDR3 size: 12 residues. Per germline, CDR1 DFQATT and CDR2 SNEGSKA (reference sequence). The CDR3 nucleotides read TGCAGTGCTGGAACTACTAGCTATACGCAGTATTTT. This gives the protein CSAGTTSYTQYF.

Here the CDR3 reads CASSLSGQGSYEQYF. The CDR3 coding sequence is TGCGCCAGCAGCTTGTCCGGACAGGGTTCCTACGAGCAGTACTTC. The chain carries TRBV5-1 and TRBJ2-7; 8 positions match TRBD1. The V segment lost 1 base and the J segment 1 base; nucleotides outside the gene matches: 4. The CDR3 is 15 amino acids. Germline lookup yields CDR1 SGHRS and CDR2 YFSETQ.

On this clonotype itself: A read error may produce the germline difference seen at one junction end. The rearrangement joins TRBV20-1 to TRBJ1-6; TRBD1 aligns across 7 bases. The CDR3 extends over 14 amino acids. CDR1 DFQATT and CDR2 SNEGSKA come from the germline V gene (reference sequence). CDR3 protein: CSATTTGLNSPPHF. The CDR3 DNA follows: TGCAGTGCCACCACGACAGGGCTGAATTCACCCCCCCACTTT.

This clonotype was seen more than once but under ten times. The chain joins TRBV4-1 to TRBJ1-2; no definite D call. With 1 base removed from V and 5 bases from J, the gap between germline ends came to 8 bases. Per germline, CDR1 MGHRA and CDR2 YSYEKL. CDR3 length equals 13 residues. The CDR3 loop reads CASSQVGEYGYTF. The DNA for the CDR3 is TGCGCCAGCAGCCAAGTCGGAGAGTATGGCTACACCTTC.